The 30 T cell receptor beta chains below come from one sample, sequenced in a study of somatic mutations in cytotoxic T cells in rheumatoid arthritis. The assay was immunoSEQ multiplex PCR, and TCRdb's table has in-frame clones only and misses some. The table records 20,000 or so clones, approximately 83% of them present only once. Source material: CD8+ T cells sorted from blood. All receptors derive from a man aged 18 to 35 with rheumatoid arthritis.

CDR3 sequence: CASSRTGSAGNTIYF. As DNA, the CDR3 is TGTGCCAGCAGCCGAACAGGGTCTGCTGGAAACACCATATATTTT. The V call is TRBV7-2, the J call TRBJ1-3, with a tentative D call TRBD1 (6 bases). V was trimmed by 5 bases and J by 2 bases, leaving 13 bases between them. CDR1 SGHTA and CDR2 FQGNSA come from the germline V gene. The CDR3 extends over 15 amino acids.

Worth noting for this clone: At one end, the junction sequence differs from germline, possibly due to a read error. The chain is built from TRBV4-3 and TRBJ1-6; possibly TRBD1 for D (6 bases). CDR1 is LGHNA, CDR2 YSLEER, per germline. CDR3 length: 14 residues. The CDR3 DNA follows: TGCGCCAGCAGTCAAGGGGGGATACCATCACCCCTCCACTTT. Amino acid sequence: CASSQGGIPSPLHF.

This sequence joins TRBV28 and TRBJ2-3; 12 positions match TRBD2. CDR1 MDHEN and CDR2 SYDVKM come from the germline V gene. CDR3 length: 15 amino acids. The V and J ends lost 3 bases and 4 bases, in that order; junction bases with no gene match: 2. This CDR3 reads CASSLASGGADTQYF. The CDR3 DNA reads TGTGCCAGCAGTTTGGCTAGCGGGGGGGCAGATACGCAGTATTTT.

This chain connects TRBV29-1 to TRBJ2-5; a possible D gene is TRBD2 (6 bases). The V end lost 3 bases, the J end lost 5 bases, and 7 bases lay between the germline ends. CDR3 length: 11 amino acids. Per germline, CDR1 SQVTM and CDR2 ANQGSEA. The CDR3 DNA follows: TGCAGCGTTGATGCGGGGGAGACCCAGTACTTC. Translated: CSVDAGETQYF.

The chain links TRBV6-5 to TRBJ2-2; possibly TRBD2 for D (6 bases). Germline CDR1 and CDR2: MNHEY and SVGAGI. The CDR3 has 15 amino acids. V was shortened by 8 bases and J by 5 bases, with 18 bases between the two germline ends. CDR3 sequence reads: CASGLAVGETGELFF. CDR3 bases: TGTGCCAGCGGCTTAGCGGTAGGGGAAACCGGGGAGCTGTTTTTT.

V and J are TRBV6-1 and TRBJ1-1; TRBD1 might be the D (6 bases). The CDR3 is 15 residues long. The ends were cut back, 6 bases at V and 5 bases at J, with 19 bases in the middle. Germline V gene sequence: CDR1 MNHNS, CDR2 SASEGT. For the CDR3, the DNA is TGTGCCAGCAGGGATTCTATAGGGGGAAGGACTGAAGCTTTCTTT. Protein: CASRDSIGGRTEAFF.

The table lists this clone with a count of one. V and J are TRBV27 and TRBJ2-3, with D perhaps matching TRBD1 (6 bases). V was cut by 0 bases and J by 4 bases, with 11 bases left in between. The CDR3 is 15 residues long. Germline loops: CDR1 MNHEY, CDR2 SMNVEV (reference sequence). The CDR3 DNA follows: TGTGCCAGCAGTTTATCGGGCCAGGGGCCAGATACGCAGTATTTT. It is translated as CASSLSGQGPDTQYF.

The chain has TRBV4-3 and TRBJ2-1; 7 positions agree with TRBD1. Germline CDR1 is LGHNA and CDR2 is YSLEER. The V and J ends lost 0 bases and 4 bases, in that order; junction bases with no gene match: 9. The CDR3 is made up of 17 amino acids. The CDR3 is CASSQDLTDRFYNEQFF. CDR3 DNA: TGCGCCAGCAGCCAAGATCTCACGGACAGGTTTTACAATGAGCAGTTCTTC.

This chain connects TRBV4-2 to TRBJ2-7; D is uncertain. The CDR3 consists of 12 residues. Per germline, CDR1 LGHNA and CDR2 YNFKEQ. V was clipped by 2 bases and J by 4 bases, with 6 bases between them. This CDR3 reads CASSQRSYEQYF. The CDR3 nucleotides read TGTGCCAGCAGCCAAAGGTCTTACGAGCAGTACTTC.

The chain has TRBV7-8 and TRBJ1-2; possibly TRBD1 for D (6 bases). CDR1 is SGHVS, CDR2 FQNEAQ, per germline. The length of the CDR3 is 21 residues. V was clipped by 4 bases and J by 6 bases, with 36 bases between them. CDR3 region: CASSSKIRAGVKTGVYNGYTF. CDR3 nucleotides: TGTGCCAGCAGCTCCAAAATCCGGGCAGGGGTTAAAACGGGGGTTTATAATGGCTACACCTTC.

The chain employs TRBV7-3 and TRBJ1-2, with D perhaps matching TRBD1 (5 bases). CDR3 size: 16 residues. V was cut by 2 bases and J by 6 bases, with 19 bases left in between. Germline assignment: CDR1 SGHTA and CDR2 FQGTGA. The CDR3 region is CASSLGSSGLSDGYTF. The CDR3 nucleotides read TGTGCCAGCAGCTTAGGAAGTTCAGGGCTGAGCGATGGCTACACCTTC.

The chain recombines TRBV25-1 with TRBJ2-3; maybe TRBD2 (5 bases). The CDR3 is made up of 15 amino acids. Germline-derived CDR1 and CDR2 are MGHDK and SYGVNS. The V end lost 3 bases, the J end lost 2 bases, and 12 bases lay between the germline ends. In DNA, the CDR3 is TGTGCCAGCAGTGACCATCCGGGGTCCACAGATACGCAGTATTTT. Amino acids: CASSDHPGSTDTQYF.

The gene calls are TRBV9 and TRBJ2-3; no clear D. Trimming pared 4 bases from V and 4 bases from J, leaving 16 bases between. The CDR3 is 15 residues long. CDR1 is SGDLS, CDR2 YYNGEE, per germline. CDR3 nucleotide sequence: TGTGCCAGCAGCCCCCCGTCTCGTTCTCCAGATACGCAGTATTTT. Translation: CASSPPSRSPDTQYF.

The chain couples TRBV7-9 to TRBJ1-2; D gene uncertain. Trimming left V 2 bases short and J 4 bases short, with 8 bases between. The germline gives CDR1 SEHNR, CDR2 FQNEAQ (reference sequence). This CDR3 contains 13 residues. CDR3 residues: CASSLWRRYGYTF. CDR3 bases: TGTGCCAGCAGCTTATGGCGTCGCTATGGCTACACCTTC. The entire variable domain, with the rest obtained from reference TRBV7-9 and TRBJ1-2, is as follows: DTGVSQNPRHKITKRGQNVTFRCDPISEHNRLYWYRQTLGQGPEFLTYFQNEAQLEKSRLLSDRFSAERPKGSFSTLEIQRTEQGDSAMYLCASSLWRRYGYTFGSGTRLTVV.

The rearrangement uses TRBV30 and TRBJ2-7, with D possibly TRBD1 on 5 matching bases. The CDR3 contains 13 residues. CDR1 and CDR2 from the germline V gene are GTSNPN and SVGIG (reference sequence). V lost 0 bases and J 2 bases, leaving 8 bases between the germline ends. The CDR3 is CAWSVSRAYEQYF. The CDR3 DNA sequence: TGTGCCTGGAGTGTAAGCAGGGCCTACGAGCAGTACTTC.

This chain joins TRBV4-3 and TRBJ1-6; 9 nucleotides align to TRBD1. Germline V gene sequence: CDR1 LGHNA, CDR2 YSLEER. The V gene end was trimmed by 2 bases and the J gene end by 10 bases; junction bases not matched to a gene: 9. The length of the CDR3 is 16 residues. Here the CDR3 DNA reads TGCGCCAGCAGCCAAAGCCCGGGACAGGGTGGATCACCCCTCCACTTT. Translated, it gives CASSQSPGQGGSPLHF.

This chain's CDR3 is CASSVSGTGFLDNSPLHF. The CDR3 DNA reads TGCGCCAGCAGTGTCTCCGGGACAGGGTTCCTTGATAATTCACCCCTCCACTTT. This chain uses TRBV10-2 with TRBJ1-6, with 9 bases identical to TRBD1. V shed 4 bases and J 5 bases; nucleotides not matched to a gene: 12. This CDR3 spans 18 amino acids. Germline values: CDR1 WSHSY, CDR2 SAAADI.

V gene TRBV6-5 combines with J gene TRBJ1-1; D is ambiguous. The CDR3 has 13 amino acids. Trimming left V 8 bases short and J 5 bases short, with 15 bases between. Germline values: CDR1 MNHEY, CDR2 SVGAGI. The CDR3 DNA reads TGTGCCAGCGGTCTATGGGCGGGGACTGAAGCTTTCTTT. Encoded protein: CASGLWAGTEAFF.

The rearrangement links TRBV11-2 to TRBJ2-6, with D tentatively TRBD1 (5 bases). Trimming stripped 6 bases from V and 1 base from J, with 7 bases between. This CDR3 has 14 amino acids. Looked up from germline, CDR1 is SGHAT and CDR2 is FQNNGV. The CDR3 here is CASRGHSGANVLTF. CDR3 nucleotides: TGTGCCAGCAGAGGACATTCTGGGGCCAACGTCCTGACTTTC. Full variable domain (missing parts from reference TRBV11-2 and TRBJ2-6): EAGVAQSPRYKIIEKRQSVAFWCNPISGHATLYWYQQILGQGPKLLIQFQNNGVVDDSQLPKDRFSAERLKGVDSTLKIQPAKLEDSAVYLCASRGHSGANVLTFGAGSRLTVL.

V is TRBV4-3 and J is TRBJ1-2, with 7 bases matching TRBD1. J gave up 6 bases and V 1 base, and 14 bases lay outside the gene matches. Germline loops: CDR1 LGHNA, CDR2 YSLEER. There are 17 residues in the CDR3. CDR3 bases: TGCGCCAGCAGCCAAGGGACTACGACGGACAGGACGGATGGCTACACCTTC. It specifies CASSQGTTTDRTDGYTF.

This chain links TRBV2 with TRBJ1-2, with 10 bases lining up with TRBD1. Looked up from germline, CDR1 is SNHLY and CDR2 is FYNNEI. The trim removed 8 bases at V and 2 bases at J, leaving 5 bases unmatched. This CDR3 spans 14 amino acids. In nucleotides, the CDR3 is TGTGCCAGCCCCGGGACAGGGGTGAACTATGGCTACACCTTC. Its protein product is CASPGTGVNYGYTF. The variable domain in full, with the rest retrieved from reference TRBV2 and TRBJ1-2, is EPEVTQTPSHQVTQMGQEVILRCVPISNHLYFYWYRQILGQKVEFLVSFYNNEISEKSEIFDDQFSVERPDGSNFTLKIRSTKLEDSAMYFCASPGTGVNYGYTFGSGTRLTVV.

This chain connects TRBV4-2 to TRBJ1-1; a possible D gene is TRBD1 (6 bases). In germline, CDR1 is LGHNA, CDR2 YNFKEQ. Trimming took 4 bases from V and 3 from J, leaving 15 bases between them. The CDR3 spans 15 residues. CDR3 loop: CASSLRGGPDTEAFF. The CDR3 nucleotides read TGTGCCAGCAGCCTCCGAGGGGGGCCTGACACTGAAGCTTTCTTT.

The chain carries TRBV11-3 and TRBJ1-1; 8 bases are shared with TRBD1. Germline V gives CDR1 SGHNT, CDR2 YENEEA. The CDR3 loop spans 13 amino acids. V was pared by 5 bases and J by 4 bases, with 3 bases of the junction left unmatched. The CDR3 region is CASSNTGGTEAFF. The CDR3 DNA follows: TGTGCCAGCAGCAACACAGGGGGCACTGAAGCTTTCTTT.

This chain links TRBV19 with TRBJ2-1, with D tentatively TRBD2 (6 bases). The CDR3 sequence is 13 residues long. Germline V lookup: CDR1 LNHDA, CDR2 SQIVND (reference sequence). V was shortened by 6 bases and J by 5 bases, with 11 bases between the two germline ends. CDR3 residues: CASSMGLNNEQFF. The CDR3, as DNA: TGTGCCAGTAGCATGGGACTGAACAATGAGCAGTTCTTC.

This clone was seen a few times. The chain has TRBV15 and TRBJ2-3; either TRBD1 or TRBD2 may supply D (5 bases each). V was pared by 11 bases and J by 0 bases, with 15 bases between. The CDR3 covers 14 residues. CDR1 and CDR2 from the germline V gene are LNHNV and YYDKDF (reference sequence). CDR3 sequence: CAAGDGTSTDTQYF. In DNA form, the CDR3 reads TGTGCCGCCGGGGACGGAACTAGCACAGATACGCAGTATTTT.

The V gene is TRBV10-3, the J gene TRBJ1-1, with D maybe TRBD1 (5 bases). This CDR3 is built from 16 residues. The V end lost 11 bases, the J end lost 6 bases, and 28 bases lay between the germline ends. Germline CDR1 and CDR2: ENHRY and SYGVKD. The CDR3, as DNA: TGTGCCCCTGATGCCTTTCAGGGAGGGTTGTGGGCTGAAGCTTTCTTT. It yields the protein CAPDAFQGGLWAEAFF.

There are a few counts of this clone. This chain uses TRBV19 with TRBJ1-1; D is possibly TRBD1 (5 bases). V gave up 7 bases and J gave up 9 bases, with 18 bases separating them. Germline lookup yields CDR1 LNHDA and CDR2 SQIVND (reference sequence). The CDR3 is made up of 13 amino acids. The CDR3 is CASMTDTFRKAFF. The CDR3 DNA is TGTGCCAGTATGACGGACACCTTTCGGAAAGCTTTCTTT.

The J gene is TRBJ1-1, the V gene TRBV10-3; D is perhaps TRBD1 (6 bases). Trimming cost V 2 bases and J 1 base, with 8 bases left between them. CDR1 is ENHRY, CDR2 SYGVKD, per germline. The CDR3 is made up of 14 amino acids. CDR3 sequence (DNA): TGTGCCATCAGTGAGGCAGGGGCGAACACTGAAGCTTTCTTT. The encoded protein is CAISEAGANTEAFF.

This chain connects TRBV5-1 to TRBJ2-1, with 12 bases lining up with TRBD1. Germline CDR1 SGHRS, CDR2 YFSETQ. Trimming cost V 0 bases and J 8 bases; bases outside gene matches: 3. This CDR3 comprises 15 residues. The CDR3 DNA is TGCGCCAGCAGCTTGGAGGGACAGGGGGCAGATGAGCAGTTCTTC. This gives the protein CASSLEGQGADEQFF.

This clone showed up just a few times. CDR3 residues: CASSSGVLSEQYF. The CDR3 DNA sequence: TGTGCCAGCAGCTCAGGGGTCCTCTCCGAGCAGTACTTC. The chain combines TRBV7-9 with TRBJ2-7, with a weak D call TRBD1 (6 bases). CDR1 and CDR2 (germline): SEHNR, FQNEAQ (reference sequence). The CDR3 length is 13 residues. Trimming stripped 4 bases from V and 6 bases from J, with 13 bases between.